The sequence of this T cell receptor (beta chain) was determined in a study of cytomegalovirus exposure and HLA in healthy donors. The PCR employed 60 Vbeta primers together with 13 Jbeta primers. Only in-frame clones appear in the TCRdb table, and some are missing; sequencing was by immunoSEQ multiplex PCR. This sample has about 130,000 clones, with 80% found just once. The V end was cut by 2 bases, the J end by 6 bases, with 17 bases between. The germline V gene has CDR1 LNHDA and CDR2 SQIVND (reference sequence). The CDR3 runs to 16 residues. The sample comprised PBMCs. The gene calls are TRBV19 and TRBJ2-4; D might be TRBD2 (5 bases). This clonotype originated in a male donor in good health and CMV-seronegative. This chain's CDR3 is CASSIIRGKVGNIQYF. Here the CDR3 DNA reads TGTGCCAGTAGTATAATTCGGGGTAAGGTGGGAAACATTCAGTACTTC. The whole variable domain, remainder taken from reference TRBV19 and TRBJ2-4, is DGGITQSPKYLFRKEGQNVTLSCEQNLNHDAMYWYRQDPGQGLRLIYYSQIVNDFQKGDIAEGYSVSREKKESFPLTVTSAQKNPTAFYLCASSIIRGKVGNIQYFGAGTRLSVL.